This T cell receptor beta chain was identified during a study of T cells in localized non-small cell lung cancer. TCRdb's copy holds only in-frame clones and misses some; the assay was immunoSEQ multiplex PCR. The sample records tens of thousands of clones, 70% to 90% being singletons. This receptor was identified in a woman aged 35 to 70 with stage I squamous cell lung carcinoma. The source was peripheral blood, collected before any cancer treatment.

The CDR3 DNA reads as TGTGCCAGCTCACCCACAGGGGACGAGCAGTACTTC. This encodes CASSPTGDEQYF. This chain links TRBV18 with TRBJ2-7; 7 bases align to TRBD1. V was clipped by 3 bases and J by 5 bases; unmatched bases: 1. The CDR3 is 12 amino acids. Germline V gene data show CDR1 as KGHSH and CDR2 as LQKENI.